The rows below give T cell receptor beta chains drawn from one sample of a study of Ad26.COV2.S vaccination and SARS-CoV-2 variants. Using immunoSEQ multiplex PCR, the repertoire was profiled, and TCRdb retains in-frame clones only, with some absent. The sample consists of a few hundred thousand clones, 87% of them appearing once. The specimen was peripheral blood, collected in a trial of Ad26.COV2.S vaccine versus placebo. These receptor sequences come from a person aged 18 to 65 who received the Ad26.COV2.S COVID-19 vaccine or a placebo. Each CDR3 is given with its conserved first and last residue. A D gene is named only where the DNA matches it firmly. Only some rows state a clone size, as once, few, many or a class for expanded clones.

j_call clone_size v_call d_call cdr3_aa cdr3_nt
TRBJ1-5 NA TRBV7-4 NA CASSLRGAEKGSNQPQHF TGTGCCAGCAGCTTACGCGGGGCCGAAAAAGGTAGCAATCAGCCCCAGCATTTT
TRBJ2-1 NA TRBV12-3/TRBV12-4 NA CASSSTRSRFF TGTGCCAGCAGTTCGACTAGATCTCGGTTCTTC
TRBJ2-2 few TRBV14 NA CASSQDRGTGELFF TGTGCCAGCAGCCAAGACCGGGGGACCGGGGAGCTGTTTTTT
TRBJ2-5 once TRBV11-1 NA CASSLQFQGGRETQYF TGTGCCAGCAGCTTACAGTTTCAGGGGGGCCGGGAGACCCAGTACTTC
TRBJ2-3 NA TRBV3-1/TRBV3-2 NA CASSQETLLRADTQYF TGTGCCAGCAGCCAGGAGACACTTCTCAGGGCAGATACGCAGTATTTT
TRBJ1-1 NA TRBV19 NA CASSIEEVEETEAFF TGTGCCAGTAGTATTGAGGAGGTCGAGGAGACTGAAGCTTTCTTT
TRBJ1-1 NA TRBV6-5 NA CASSARPGFTEAFF TGTGCCAGCAGCGCTCGGCCAGGGTTCACTGAAGCTTTCTTT
TRBJ2-7 NA TRBV11-2 TRBD1 CASSSNPGQPVEQYF TGTGCCAGCAGCTCAAACCCGGGACAGCCTGTAGAGCAGTACTTC
TRBJ2-1 NA TRBV2 NA CASHKAGPTDNEQFF TGTGCCAGCCACAAGGCAGGTCCCACCGACAATGAGCAGTTCTTC
TRBJ1-1 NA TRBV6-6 NA CASSSWGRTEAFF TGTGCCAGCAGTTCCTGGGGGCGCACTGAAGCTTTCTTT
TRBJ1-6 NA TRBV27 TRBD1 CATPLPDRGNSPLHF TGTGCCACCCCTCTGCCGGACAGGGGAAATTCACCCCTCCACTTT
TRBJ2-5 NA TRBV5-1 NA CASSLARDETQYF TGCGCCAGCAGCTTGGCCCGGGACGAGACCCAGTACTTC
TRBJ2-3 NA TRBV6-5 NA CASSYSRVTDTQYF TGTGCCAGCAGTTACTCGCGGGTCACAGATACGCAGTATTTT
TRBJ2-5 once TRBV11-2 TRBD2 CASSSISGAHQETQYF TGTGCCAGCAGCTCGATTAGCGGGGCCCACCAAGAGACCCAGTACTTC
TRBJ1-1 NA TRBV9 TRBD1 CASMPGQGTEAFF TGTGCCAGCATGCCGGGACAGGGCACTGAAGCTTTCTTT
TRBJ1-2 once TRBV5-8 NA CASSYPMGGYTF TGTGCCAGCAGCTACCCTATGGGTGGCTACACCTTC
TRBJ1-2 NA TRBV5-4 NA CASSLSGDGYTF TGTGCCAGCAGCTTGTCAGGGGACGGCTACACCTTC
TRBJ1-1 NA TRBV15 NA CATSRGMRAEAFF TGTGCCACCAGCAGAGGGATGAGGGCTGAAGCTTTCTTT
TRBJ2-7 NA TRBV7-9 TRBD2 CASSARGAGGPPSYEQYF TGTGCCAGCAGCGCCCGGGGAGCGGGGGGGCCGCCCTCCTACGAGCAGTACTTC
TRBJ2-3 NA TRBV4-2 NA CASSSEGPDTQYF TGTGCCAGCAGCTCAGAGGGCCCAGATACGCAGTATTTT
TRBJ2-7 NA TRBV7-8 NA CASSFMSGMVSEQYF TGTGCCAGCAGCTTCATGTCCGGGATGGTATCCGAGCAGTACTTC
TRBJ1-6 NA TRBV5-4 NA CASAPKDGGYNSPLHF TGTGCCAGCGCCCCCAAGGACGGCGGATATAATTCACCCCTCCACTTT
TRBJ1-5 few TRBV5-1 NA CASSLGAGSNQPQHF TGCGCCAGCAGCTTGGGGGCGGGTAGCAATCAGCCCCAGCATTTT
TRBJ1-5 NA TRBV7-4 NA CARPGAYKDTQLYSNQPQHF TGTGCCAGACCGGGCGCTTATAAGGACACACAACTTTATAGCAATCAGCCCCAGCATTTT
TRBJ1-2 NA TRBV3-1/TRBV3-2 NA CASSGGPLTNYGYTF TGTGCCAGCAGCGGGGGGCCGTTGACTAACTATGGCTACACCTTC
TRBJ2-5 NA TRBV9 NA CASSVVPQGQLETQYF TGTGCCAGCAGCGTAGTGCCCCAAGGGCAGTTGGAGACCCAGTACTTC
TRBJ2-7 NA TRBV4-2 NA CASRSSVVDSYEQYF TGTGCCAGCAGATCCTCCGTAGTAGACTCCTACGAGCAGTACTTC
TRBJ2-3 NA TRBV30 TRBD1 CAWSVGRQGFTDTQYF TGTGCCTGGAGTGTAGGGCGACAGGGGTTCACAGATACGCAGTATTTT
TRBJ1-2 NA TRBV10-3 NA CAISESGNYGYTF TGTGCCATCAGCGAGTCGGGGAACTATGGCTACACCTTC
TRBJ2-7 NA TRBV10-2 NA CASSGPDRVEQYF TGCGCCAGCAGCGGACCCGATCGGGTCGAGCAGTACTTC
TRBJ2-4 NA TRBV7-2 TRBD2 CASSPSSGGSIQYF TGTGCCAGCAGTCCCTCTAGCGGGGGGTCCATTCAGTACTTC
TRBJ2-6 NA TRBV14 NA CASSQALGANVLTF TGTGCCAGCAGCCAAGCCCTGGGGGCCAACGTCCTGACTTTC
TRBJ2-3 NA TRBV27 NA CASSLGVGTDTQYF TGTGCCAGCAGTTTGGGAGTGGGGACAGATACGCAGTATTTT
TRBJ2-7 NA TRBV7-2 NA CASRSNYEQYF TGTGCCAGCAGATCCAACTACGAGCAGTACTTC
TRBJ2-1 NA TRBV4-3 TRBD2 CASSQDLAGGLQQFF TGCGCCAGCAGCCAAGATCTAGCGGGGGGCCTCCAGCAGTTCTTC
TRBJ1-3 NA TRBV10-3 TRBD1 CAISESGTGDSGNTIYF TGTGCCATCAGTGAGTCGGGGACAGGGGACTCTGGAAACACCATATATTTT
TRBJ1-5 NA TRBV5-1 TRBD1 CASSFGQGVDQPQHF TGCGCCAGCAGCTTCGGACAGGGCGTAGATCAGCCCCAGCATTTT
TRBJ1-2 NA TRBV7-9 NA CASSLEGDRSPPNYGYTF TGTGCCAGCAGCTTGGAGGGGGACCGATCCCCCCCTAACTATGGCTACACCTTC
TRBJ1-5 few TRBV3-1/TRBV3-2 NA CASSPTNLIQGHSNQPQHF TGTGCCAGCAGCCCCACCAACCTCATACAGGGACATAGCAATCAGCCCCAGCATTTT
TRBJ2-1 NA TRBV24-1 TRBD1 CATSDPGQLEQFF TGTGCCACCAGTGACCCGGGACAGCTTGAGCAGTTCTTC
TRBJ1-5 NA TRBV11-2 NA CASSLGFTQPQHF TGTGCCAGCAGCTTAGGGTTTACCCAGCCCCAGCATTTT
TRBJ2-3 NA TRBV4-1 TRBD1 CASSQHGQGVDTQYF TGCGCCAGCAGCCAACACGGACAGGGGGTAGATACGCAGTATTTT
TRBJ2-5 NA TRBV30 TRBD1 CAFGLGDRGETQYF TGTGCCTTTGGATTAGGAGACAGGGGCGAGACCCAGTACTTC
TRBJ2-7 NA TRBV4-3 TRBD1 CASSHGTGDYSYEQYF TGCGCCAGCAGCCACGGGACAGGCGACTACTCCTACGAGCAGTACTTC
TRBJ1-2 NA TRBV11-2 NA CASSLRPGGDYGYTF TGTGCCAGCAGCTTACGCCCGGGGGGCGACTATGGCTACACCTTC
TRBJ1-1 once TRBV5-1 NA CASSLGTVNTEAFF TGCGCCAGCAGCTTGGGGACAGTGAACACTGAAGCTTTCTTT
TRBJ2-5 NA TRBV5-1 NA CASSFRLEGQETQYF TGCGCCAGCAGTTTCCGCCTGGAGGGGCAAGAGACCCAGTACTTC
TRBJ1-4 NA TRBV5-1 TRBD1 CASSVQQGLKEKLFF TGCGCCAGCAGCGTACAACAGGGGCTGAAAGAAAAACTGTTTTTT
TRBJ1-6 once TRBV6-5 NA CASSSRGGSPLHF TGTGCCAGCAGCTCTAGGGGAGGGTCACCCCTCCACTTT
TRBJ1-2 few TRBV4-1 NA CASSRVGNGGYTF TGCGCCAGCAGCCGCGTGGGGAATGGGGGCTACACCTTC
TRBJ1-2 NA TRBV30 NA CAWSVESGGGYTF TGTGCCTGGAGTGTAGAATCGGGAGGGGGCTACACCTTC
TRBJ2-7 NA TRBV7-9 TRBD2 CASSFWFLAGWRGEQYF TGTGCCAGCAGCTTTTGGTTCTTAGCGGGGTGGAGAGGCGAGCAGTACTTC
TRBJ1-4 NA TRBV7-9 NA CASSFTLGRFNEKLFF TGTGCCAGCAGCTTCACTCTAGGGAGATTTAATGAAAAACTGTTTTTT
TRBJ2-5 NA TRBV19 TRBD1 CASSTQGASQDAQYF TGTGCCAGTAGTACTCAGGGGGCGAGTCAAGATGCCCAGTACTTC
TRBJ1-3 once TRBV2 NA CASSEEGYSGNTIYF TGTGCCAGCAGTGAGGAGGGCTACTCTGGAAACACCATATATTTT